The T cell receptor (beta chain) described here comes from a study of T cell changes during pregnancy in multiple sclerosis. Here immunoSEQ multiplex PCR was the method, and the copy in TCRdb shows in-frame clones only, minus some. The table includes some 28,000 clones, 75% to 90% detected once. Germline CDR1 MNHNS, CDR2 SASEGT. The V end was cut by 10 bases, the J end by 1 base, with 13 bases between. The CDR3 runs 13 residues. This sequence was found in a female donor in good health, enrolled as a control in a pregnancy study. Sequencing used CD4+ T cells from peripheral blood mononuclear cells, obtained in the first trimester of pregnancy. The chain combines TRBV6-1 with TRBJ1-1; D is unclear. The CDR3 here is CAIGGLKNTEAFF. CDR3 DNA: TGTGCCATTGGCGGGCTCAAGAACACTGAAGCTTTCTTT.